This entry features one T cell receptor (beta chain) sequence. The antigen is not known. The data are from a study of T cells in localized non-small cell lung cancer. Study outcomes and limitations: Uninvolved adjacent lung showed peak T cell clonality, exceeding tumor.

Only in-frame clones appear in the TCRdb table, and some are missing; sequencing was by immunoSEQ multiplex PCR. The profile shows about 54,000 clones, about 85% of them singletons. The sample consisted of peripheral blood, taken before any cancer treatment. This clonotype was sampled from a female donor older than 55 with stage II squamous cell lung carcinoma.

The CDR3 coding sequence is TGCAGCGGCGGACAGGGGAGTTACGAGCAGTACTTC. This translates into CSGGQGSYEQYF. The chain is built from TRBV29-1 and TRBJ2-7; 9 nucleotides match TRBD1. This CDR3 region has 12 residues. Germline values: CDR1 SQVTM, CDR2 ANQGSEA. J was trimmed by 4 bases and V by 7 bases; bases with no gene match: 5.